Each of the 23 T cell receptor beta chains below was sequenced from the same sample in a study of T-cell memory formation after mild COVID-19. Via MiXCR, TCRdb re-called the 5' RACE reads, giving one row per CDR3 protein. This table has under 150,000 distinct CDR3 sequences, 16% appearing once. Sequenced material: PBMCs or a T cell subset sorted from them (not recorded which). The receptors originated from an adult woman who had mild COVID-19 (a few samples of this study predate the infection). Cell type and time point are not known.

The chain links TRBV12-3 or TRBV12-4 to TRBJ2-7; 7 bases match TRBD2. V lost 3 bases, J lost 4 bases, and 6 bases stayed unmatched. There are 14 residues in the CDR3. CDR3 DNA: TGTGCCAGCAGTTTCGGGCGGGAGAGGTACGAGCAGTACTTC. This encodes CASSFGRERYEQYF.

For the CDR3, the DNA is TGCAGTGCTACCAAGACAGGGGGTGGGACCCAGTACTTC. Translating gives CSATKTGGGTQYF. The gene calls are TRBV20-1 and TRBJ2-5; 9 nucleotides align to TRBD1. The V and J ends lost 4 bases and 7 bases, in that order; junction bases with no gene match: 7. This CDR3 region has 13 residues. Germline CDR1 and CDR2: DFQATT and SNEGSKA (reference sequence).

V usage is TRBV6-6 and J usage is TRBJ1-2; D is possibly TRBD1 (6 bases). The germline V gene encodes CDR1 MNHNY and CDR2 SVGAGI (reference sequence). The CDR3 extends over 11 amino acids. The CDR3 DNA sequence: TGTGCGACAGGCCGGGGCTATGGCTACACCTTC. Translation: CATGRGYGYTF.

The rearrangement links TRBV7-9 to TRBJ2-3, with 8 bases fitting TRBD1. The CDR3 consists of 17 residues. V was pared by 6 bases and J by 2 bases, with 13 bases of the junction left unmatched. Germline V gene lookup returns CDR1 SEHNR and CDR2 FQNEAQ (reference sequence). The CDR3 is CASSLSIGTGYTDTQYF. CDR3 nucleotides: TGTGCCAGCAGTCTGAGCATCGGGACAGGATACACAGATACGCAGTATTTT.

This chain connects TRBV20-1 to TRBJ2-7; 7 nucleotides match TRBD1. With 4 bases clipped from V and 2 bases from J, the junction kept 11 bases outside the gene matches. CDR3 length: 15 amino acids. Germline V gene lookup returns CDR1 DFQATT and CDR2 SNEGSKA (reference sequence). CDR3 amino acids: CSANHRGEKPYEQYF. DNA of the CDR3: TGCAGTGCTAATCACAGGGGAGAAAAGCCCTACGAGCAGTACTTC.

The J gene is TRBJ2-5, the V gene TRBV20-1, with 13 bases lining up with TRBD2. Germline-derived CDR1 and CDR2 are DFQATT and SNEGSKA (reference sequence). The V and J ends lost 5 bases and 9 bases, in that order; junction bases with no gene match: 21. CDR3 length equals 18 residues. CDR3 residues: CSAFGLAGATVSLRAQYF. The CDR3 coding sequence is TGCAGTGCTTTTGGACTAGCGGGGGCCACTGTGAGTCTGAGAGCCCAGTACTTC.

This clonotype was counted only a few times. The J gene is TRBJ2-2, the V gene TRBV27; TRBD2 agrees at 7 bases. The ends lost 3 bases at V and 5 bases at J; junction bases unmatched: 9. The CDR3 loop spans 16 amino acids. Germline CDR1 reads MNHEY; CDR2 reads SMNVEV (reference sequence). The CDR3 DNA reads TGTGCCAGCAGTTTGCTAGCGGAAACGAGTACCGGGGAGCTGTTTTTT. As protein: CASSLLAETSTGELFF.

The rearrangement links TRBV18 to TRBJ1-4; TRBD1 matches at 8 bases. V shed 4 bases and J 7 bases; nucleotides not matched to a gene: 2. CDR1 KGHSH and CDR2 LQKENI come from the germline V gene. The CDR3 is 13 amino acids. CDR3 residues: CASSRGQVEKLFF. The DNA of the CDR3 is TGTGCCAGCTCACGGGGACAGGTTGAAAAACTGTTTTTT.

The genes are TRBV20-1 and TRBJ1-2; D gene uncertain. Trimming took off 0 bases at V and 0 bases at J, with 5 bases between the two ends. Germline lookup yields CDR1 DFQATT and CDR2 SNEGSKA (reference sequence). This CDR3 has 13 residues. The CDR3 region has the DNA TGCAGTGCTAGAGATCCCCCTAACTATGGCTACACCTTC. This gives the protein CSARDPPNYGYTF.

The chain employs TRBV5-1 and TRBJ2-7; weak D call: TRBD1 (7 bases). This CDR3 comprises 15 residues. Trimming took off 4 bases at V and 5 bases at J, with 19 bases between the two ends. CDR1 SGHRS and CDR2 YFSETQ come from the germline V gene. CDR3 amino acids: CASSAGQQGWDEQYF. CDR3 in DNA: TGCGCCAGCAGCGCGGGACAACAGGGGTGGGACGAGCAGTACTTC.

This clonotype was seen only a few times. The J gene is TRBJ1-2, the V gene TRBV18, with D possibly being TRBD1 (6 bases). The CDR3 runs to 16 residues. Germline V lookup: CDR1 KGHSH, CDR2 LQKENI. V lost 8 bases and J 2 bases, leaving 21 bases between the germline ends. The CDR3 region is CASTLQQTGKNYGYTF. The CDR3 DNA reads TGTGCCAGCACTCTACAGCAGACAGGAAAGAACTATGGCTACACCTTC.

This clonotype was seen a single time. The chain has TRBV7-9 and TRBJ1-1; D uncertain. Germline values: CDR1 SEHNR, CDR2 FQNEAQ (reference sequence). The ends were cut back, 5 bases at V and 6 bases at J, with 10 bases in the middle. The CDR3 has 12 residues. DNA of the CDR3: TGTGCCAGCAGCCTCGAGTGGGCTGAAGCTTTCTTT. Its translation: CASSLEWAEAFF.

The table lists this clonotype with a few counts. The CDR3 region has the DNA TGTGCCAGCAGCCCCGGACTAGCGGGAGGTTACGAGCAGTACTTC. Protein: CASSPGLAGGYEQYF. The gene calls are TRBV5-5 and TRBJ2-7; 14 nucleotides line up with TRBD2. This CDR3 contains 15 residues. V was clipped by 4 bases and J by 4 bases; unmatched bases: 4. Germline V gives CDR1 SGHKS, CDR2 YYEKEE (reference sequence). Full variable domain (rest looked up from reference TRBV5-5 and TRBJ2-7): DAGVTQSPTHLIKTRGQQVTLRCSPISGHKSVSWYQQVLGQGPQFIFQYYEKEERGRGNFPDRFSARQFPNYSSELNVNALLLGDSALYLCASSPGLAGGYEQYFGPGTRLTVT.

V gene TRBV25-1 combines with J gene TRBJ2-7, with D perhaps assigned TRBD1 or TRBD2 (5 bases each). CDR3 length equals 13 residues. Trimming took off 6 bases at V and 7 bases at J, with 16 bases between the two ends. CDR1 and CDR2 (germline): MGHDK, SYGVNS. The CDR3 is CASSEPGPGEQYF. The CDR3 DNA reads TGTGCCAGCAGCGAACCGGGGCCAGGAGAGCAGTACTTC.

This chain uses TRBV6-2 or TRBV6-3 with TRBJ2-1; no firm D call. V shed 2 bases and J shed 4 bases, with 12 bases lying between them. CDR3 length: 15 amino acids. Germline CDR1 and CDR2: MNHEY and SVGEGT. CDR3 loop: CASSYLDPTYNEQFF. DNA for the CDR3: TGTGCCAGCAGTTACCTAGACCCAACATACAATGAGCAGTTCTTC.

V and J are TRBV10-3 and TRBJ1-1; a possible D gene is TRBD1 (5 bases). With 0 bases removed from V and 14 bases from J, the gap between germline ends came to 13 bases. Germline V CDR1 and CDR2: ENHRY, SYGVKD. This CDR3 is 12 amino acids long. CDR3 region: CAISESGRHEFF. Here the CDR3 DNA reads TGTGCCATCAGTGAGTCGGGACGGCACGAATTCTTT.

The CDR3 loop reads CASRYGRASFANNEQFF. The DNA for the CDR3 is TGTGCCAGTCGCTACGGGAGGGCCTCATTCGCAAACAATGAGCAGTTCTTC. The V gene is TRBV19, the J gene TRBJ2-1; 8 nucleotides agree with TRBD2. Trimming took 8 bases from V and 5 from J; bases not matched to a gene: 17. Germline V gene data show CDR1 as LNHDA and CDR2 as SQIVND (reference sequence). This CDR3 spans 17 amino acids.

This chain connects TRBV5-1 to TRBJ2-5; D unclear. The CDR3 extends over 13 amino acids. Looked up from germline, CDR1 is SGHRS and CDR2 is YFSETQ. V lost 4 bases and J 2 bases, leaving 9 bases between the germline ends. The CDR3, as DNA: TGCGCCAGCAGCGCGGTAGCTCAAGAGACCCAGTACTTC. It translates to CASSAVAQETQYF.

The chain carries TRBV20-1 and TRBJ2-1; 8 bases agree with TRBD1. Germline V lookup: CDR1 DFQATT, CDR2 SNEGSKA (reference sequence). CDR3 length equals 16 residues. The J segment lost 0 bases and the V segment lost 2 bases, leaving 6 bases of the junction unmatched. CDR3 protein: CSARLRTGNSYNEQFF. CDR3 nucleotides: TGCAGTGCTAGACTTAGGACAGGGAACTCCTACAATGAGCAGTTCTTC.

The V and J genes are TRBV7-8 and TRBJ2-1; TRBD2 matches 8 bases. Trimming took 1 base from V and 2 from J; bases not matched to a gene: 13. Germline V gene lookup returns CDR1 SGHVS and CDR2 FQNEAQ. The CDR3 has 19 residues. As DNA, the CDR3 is TGTGCCAGCAGCTTAGAAAGGGCGGGGGGTCACGGGACCTACAATGAGCAGTTCTTC. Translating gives CASSLERAGGHGTYNEQFF.

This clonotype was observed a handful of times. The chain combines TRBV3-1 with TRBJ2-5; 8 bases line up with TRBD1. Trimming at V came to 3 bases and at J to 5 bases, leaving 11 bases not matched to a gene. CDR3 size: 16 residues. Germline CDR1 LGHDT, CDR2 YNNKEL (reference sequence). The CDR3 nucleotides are TGTGCCAGCAGCCACAACATAGACAGGGGTTCGGAGACCCAGTACTTC. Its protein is CASSHNIDRGSETQYF.

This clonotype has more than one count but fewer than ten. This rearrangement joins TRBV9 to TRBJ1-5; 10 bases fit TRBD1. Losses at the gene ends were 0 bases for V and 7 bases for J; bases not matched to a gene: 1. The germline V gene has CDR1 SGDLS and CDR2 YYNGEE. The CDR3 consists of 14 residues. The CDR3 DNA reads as TGTGCCAGCAGCGTAGGGGACAGGGGACAGCCCCAGCATTTT. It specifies CASSVGDRGQPQHF.

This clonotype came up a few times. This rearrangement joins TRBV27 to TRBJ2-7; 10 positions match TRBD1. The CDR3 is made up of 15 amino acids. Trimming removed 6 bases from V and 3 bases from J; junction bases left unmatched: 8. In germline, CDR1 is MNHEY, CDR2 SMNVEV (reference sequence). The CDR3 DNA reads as TGTGCCAGCAGACCCGACAGGGGGCGTTACTACGAGCAGTACTTC. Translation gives CASRPDRGRYYEQYF.